This is a list of T cell receptor beta chains from one sample in a study of control samples from healthy donors and cancer patients. Sequencing was performed with immunoSEQ multiplex PCR; in TCRdb, only in-frame clones are kept and a portion is missing. This repertoire shows some 170,000 clones, about 94% found once; its top ten account for 12% to 15%. The material sequenced was PBMCs. The origin of the receptors is a man between 60 and 75 years old with colorectal cancer. The CDR3 runs from the conserved cysteine through the conserved F or W. Each record gives: J gene, clone size, D gene, V gene, CDR3 protein, CDR3 DNA. The D gene is left open where the match is weak. Clone size is not always given. Where it is, it says once, few, many or a class for expanded clones.

TRBJ2-3 NA TRBD1 TRBV9 CASSVRGDRGTDTQYF TGTGCCAGCAGCGTTCGGGGGGACAGGGGCACAGATACGCAGTATTTT
TRBJ1-3 NA TRBD1 TRBV7-9 CASRAGTGGVELYF TGTGCCAGCAGAGCAGGGACAGGGGGCGTGGAACTATATTTT
TRBJ2-7 NA NA TRBV10-3 CAISEEGSYEQYF TGTGCCATCAGTGAGGAAGGCTCCTACGAGCAGTACTTC
TRBJ1-1 NA NA TRBV4-3 CASSRGGNTEAFF TGCGCCAGCTCCCGGGGGGGGAACACTGAAGCTTTCTTT
TRBJ1-5 NA TRBD1 TRBV4-1 CASSQAGTGEPSNQPQHF TGCGCCAGCAGCCAAGCCGGGACAGGAGAACCTAGCAATCAGCCCCAGCATTTT
TRBJ1-1 NA NA TRBV29-1 CSVTVMMNTEAFF TGCAGCGTCACTGTAATGATGAACACTGAAGCTTTCTTT
TRBJ2-5 NA NA TRBV5-4 CASSSQETQYF TGTGCCAGCAGCTCCCAAGAGACCCAGTACTTC
TRBJ1-5 NA NA TRBV27 CASSWGGGNNQPQHF TGTGCCAGCAGTTGGGGTGGGGGGAATAATCAGCCCCAGCATTTT
TRBJ1-2 once NA TRBV3-1/TRBV3-2 CASSRDRDYGYTF TGTGCCAGCAGCCGGGACCGCGACTATGGCTACACCTTC
TRBJ1-2 once NA TRBV5-1 CARSWARGQGGYTF TGCGCCCGCAGCTGGGCGCGGGGGCAGGGGGGCTACACCTTC
TRBJ2-3 NA TRBD2 TRBV7-2 CASRRTSGGTGRTDTQYF TGTGCCAGCAGACGCACTAGCGGGGGGACGGGTCGCACAGATACGCAGTATTTT
TRBJ1-1 NA TRBD1 TRBV5-1 CASSLTGVYTEAFF TGCGCCAGCAGCTTGACAGGGGTGTACACTGAAGCTTTCTTT
TRBJ2-2 NA TRBD2 TRBV19 CASSPSGRNTGELFF TGTGCCAGTAGCCCAAGCGGGAGGAACACCGGGGAGCTGTTTTTT
TRBJ1-2 NA NA TRBV5-1 CASSLGAGGGGYTF TGCGCCAGCAGCTTGGGGGCCGGAGGCGGAGGCTACACCTTC
TRBJ2-1 NA TRBD2 TRBV19 CASSQGPSGDNEQFF TGTGCCAGTAGTCAAGGACCTAGCGGGGACAATGAGCAGTTCTTC
TRBJ2-1 NA TRBD2 TRBV6-4 CASSGSGLAGEQFF TGTGCCAGCAGTGGCTCCGGACTAGCGGGGGAGCAGTTCTTC
TRBJ1-2 once TRBD1 TRBV11-2 CASSVQGENYGYTF TGTGCCAGCAGCGTACAGGGGGAGAACTATGGCTACACCTTC
TRBJ1-1 NA TRBD1 TRBV28 CASSLGQGSGITEAFF TGTGCCAGCAGTCTCGGACAGGGGAGTGGTATCACTGAAGCTTTCTTT
TRBJ1-2 NA NA TRBV5-4 CASSLAGGWGYGYTF TGTGCCAGCAGCTTGGCGGGGGGATGGGGCTATGGCTACACCTTC
TRBJ1-2 once TRBD1 TRBV3-1/TRBV3-2 CASSQGARGYGYTF TGTGCCAGCAGCCAAGGCGCCAGGGGGTATGGCTACACCTTC
TRBJ2-1 once NA TRBV6-4 CASAPRGGSSYNEQFF TGTGCCAGCGCTCCGCGGGGTGGTAGCTCCTACAATGAGCAGTTCTTC
TRBJ1-5 NA TRBD1 TRBV5-8 CASSFFLGQGFQPQHF TGTGCCAGCAGCTTTTTTCTTGGACAGGGCTTTCAGCCCCAGCATTTT
TRBJ2-5 NA NA TRBV9 CASSVQGGPETQYF TGTGCCAGCAGCGTCCAGGGCGGTCCGGAGACCCAGTACTTC
TRBJ1-5 NA NA TRBV12-3/TRBV12-4 CASRWEGNQPQHF TGTGCCAGCAGATGGGAGGGCAATCAGCCCCAGCATTTT
TRBJ2-5 NA TRBD2 TRBV18 CASSQTSGRETQYF TGTGCCAGCTCACAGACTAGCGGGCGAGAGACCCAGTACTTC
TRBJ2-2 NA TRBD1 TRBV28 CASSLPDRGNTGELFF TGTGCCAGCAGTTTACCGGACAGGGGGAACACCGGGGAGCTGTTTTTT
TRBJ1-2 NA NA TRBV7-6 CASSPPQGSYGYTF TGTGCCAGCAGCCCCCCTCAGGGCAGCTATGGCTACACCTTC
TRBJ2-2 NA NA TRBV19 CASSIGQANTGELFF TGTGCCAGTAGTATAGGACAGGCGAACACCGGGGAGCTGTTTTTT
TRBJ2-5 NA NA TRBV25-1 CASSVSRFRETQYF TGTGCCAGCAGTGTCTCGAGGTTTAGGGAGACCCAGTACTTC
TRBJ2-4 NA NA TRBV6-6 CASSPGAALAKNIQYF TGTGCCAGCAGCCCTGGGGCAGCTCTAGCCAAAAACATTCAGTACTTC
TRBJ1-1 NA NA TRBV18 CASSPQGASAFF TGTGCCAGCTCACCTCAGGGCGCTAGTGCTTTCTTT
TRBJ2-7 NA NA TRBV27 CASSLRGSAYEQYF TGTGCCAGCAGTTTGAGGGGATCGGCGTACGAGCAGTACTTC
TRBJ1-2 NA TRBD1 TRBV3-1/TRBV3-2 CASSPGQGVDTF TGTGCCAGCAGCCCCGGACAGGGGGTAGACACCTTC
TRBJ2-2 NA NA TRBV7-9 CASDRNTGELFF TGTGCCAGCGACAGGAACACCGGGGAGCTGTTTTTT
TRBJ1-5 NA NA TRBV5-1 CASSLAGDTNSNQPQHF TGCGCCAGCAGCTTGGCCGGGGACACCAATAGCAATCAGCCCCAGCATTTT
TRBJ2-7 NA TRBD1 TRBV23-1 CASSQSPGGYSYEQYF TGCGCCAGCAGTCAATCTCCAGGGGGCTACTCCTACGAGCAGTACTTC
TRBJ1-2 NA NA TRBV12-3/TRBV12-4 CASSPDYGYTF TGTGCCAGCAGTCCGGACTATGGCTACACCTTC
TRBJ1-4 NA NA TRBV6-5 CASSFTGATNEKLFF TGTGCCAGCAGCTTCACAGGTGCCACTAATGAAAAACTGTTTTTT
TRBJ1-6 NA NA TRBV3-1/TRBV3-2 CASSQIGAGTPLHF TGTGCCAGCAGCCAAATAGGGGCTGGGACACCCCTCCACTTT
TRBJ2-7 NA NA TRBV18 CASSPVDNHEQYF TGTGCCAGCTCACCTGTAGACAACCACGAGCAGTACTTC
TRBJ1-2 NA TRBD1 TRBV5-1 CASSRGTDYGYTF TGCGCCAGCAGCCGCGGGACAGACTATGGCTACACCTTC
TRBJ2-1 NA TRBD2 TRBV3-1/TRBV3-2 CASSQLRLAGNEQFF TGTGCCAGCAGCCAATTGAGACTAGCGGGGAATGAGCAGTTCTTC
TRBJ1-4 NA TRBD1 TRBV25-1 CASSETGANEKLFF TGTGCCAGCAGTGAGACAGGGGCGAATGAAAAACTGTTTTTT
TRBJ2-7 NA NA TRBV7-2 CASSPWTAPSYEQYF TGTGCCAGCAGCCCCTGGACAGCCCCGTCCTACGAGCAGTACTTC
TRBJ1-4 NA NA TRBV6-1 CASSENGGVDHEKLFF TGTGCCAGCAGTGAAAATGGGGGAGTTGATCATGAAAAACTGTTTTTT
TRBJ2-7 NA TRBD1 TRBV27 CASSFGTGGSYEQYF TGTGCCAGCAGTTTCGGGACAGGGGGCTCCTACGAGCAGTACTTC
TRBJ2-4 NA NA TRBV6-2/TRBV6-3 CASSPNDKAKNIQYF TGTGCCAGCAGCCCTAACGACAAGGCCAAAAACATTCAGTACTTC
TRBJ2-3 NA NA TRBV11-3 CASSLQGGTDTQYF TGTGCCAGCAGCTTACAGGGCGGCACAGATACGCAGTATTTT
TRBJ1-2 NA NA TRBV20-1 CSASSANYGYTF TGCAGTGCTAGTTCAGCTAACTATGGCTACACCTTC
TRBJ1-5 NA NA TRBV21-1 CASVWRLISNQPQHF TGTGCCAGCGTTTGGCGTTTAATTAGCAATCAGCCCCAGCATTTT
TRBJ1-6 NA NA TRBV27 CASKSSWGVESPLHF TGTGCCAGCAAGTCGTCTTGGGGGGTAGAATCACCCCTCCACTTT
TRBJ1-2 NA NA TRBV6-1 CASSEGGPADGYTF TGTGCCAGCAGTGAAGGTGGGCCAGCCGATGGCTACACCTTC